Listed here is a single T cell receptor beta chain. Its antigen is as yet unknown. The repertoire was sequenced with immunoSEQ multiplex PCR; TCRdb's copy has only in-frame clones and lacks some. The sample shows some 100,000 clones, 85% to 95% of them seen only once. The sample comes from a study of siplizumab effects on memory and regulatory T cells. Study-level points and caveats: The drug siplizumab significantly decreased the alloreactive sequences that could be traced to unstimulated CD4+ memory cells. Unstimulated subsets accounted for the mapping of only a minor share of the clones that were alloreactive. Both greater diversity than memory cells and a major contribution to the alloresponse seemed to characterize naive T cells.

V was pared by 4 bases and J by 4 bases, with 18 bases between. The CDR3 has 16 residues. Germline V gene data show CDR1 as SGHNT and CDR2 as YYREEE (reference sequence). The chain is built from TRBV5-4 and TRBJ2-1; a possible D gene is TRBD2 (6 bases). The clonotype was recovered from a human donor in good health. The sample comprised Tregs sorted from blood. CDR3 amino acids: CASSAAGTSTYNEQFF. DNA of the CDR3: TGTGCCAGCAGCGCGGCCGGGACTTCAACATACAATGAGCAGTTCTTC. The full variable domain, rest sourced from reference TRBV5-4 and TRBJ2-1, is ETGVTQSPTHLIKTRGQQVTLRCSSQSGHNTVSWYQQALGQGPQFIFQYYREEENGRGNFPPRFSGLQFPNYSSELNVNALELDDSALYLCASSAAGTSTYNEQFFGPGTRLTVL.